What follows is one T cell receptor (beta chain) and its context. Authors' processing steps: Reference gene primer amplification in the assay estimated nucleated cell counts. TCRdb's copy holds only in-frame clones and misses some; the assay was immunoSEQ multiplex PCR. The V and J calls and the clone size are those of that table, but D and trimming were determined from the DNA. The sample records roughly 24,000 clones, approximately 82% being singletons. These data come from a study of blood T cell repertoires in COVID-19. Study background: Samples came from the United States, Italy and Spain, spanning acute and convalescent COVID-19. PBMCs, B-cell-depleted T cells, or T cells were the source of the cDNA or gDNA that made up the material.

Specimen: peripheral blood. The TCR originated in a human donor in a cohort sampled during active COVID-19.

The CDR3 DNA sequence: TGTGCCAGCAGTGACATGCGGGGAGGGGACGAGCAGTACTTC. Its translation: CASSDMRGGDEQYF. V usage is TRBV6-2 or TRBV6-3 and J usage is TRBJ2-7; 7 bases are shared with TRBD2. CDR3 size: 14 residues. Germline V gene lookup returns CDR1 MNHEY and CDR2 SVGEGT. J lost 5 bases, V lost 5 bases, and 9 bases had no gene match.